These 28 T cell receptor beta chains share one sample of origin, sequenced in a study of CD8+ T cells in alopecia areata. Sequencing relied on a cDNA template that was reverse transcribed from extracted RNA. The data were produced by immunoSEQ multiplex PCR, yet TCRdb's version contains in-frame clones alone and is incomplete. Of around 35,000 clones in the sample, roughly half are singletons; the top ten hold 30% to 50%. Sequenced: NKG2D-high CD8+ T cells sorted from blood. All receptors come from a human donor with alopecia areata.

This clone has more than one count but fewer than ten. One end of the junction varies from germline; a read error may be responsible. The chain joins TRBV7-8 to TRBJ2-3; D call uncertain. CDR3 length: 14 amino acids. Germline CDR1 SGHVS, CDR2 FQNEAQ. Here the CDR3 reads CASSLKVSIDTQYF. Here the CDR3 DNA reads TGTGCCAGCAGCTTAAAAGTCAGCATAGATACGCAGTATTTT.

The V gene is TRBV6-5, the J gene TRBJ1-2, with 7 bases matching TRBD1. CDR3 size: 14 residues. Germline V gene sequence: CDR1 MNHEY, CDR2 SVGAGI. V lost 6 bases to trimming and J lost 4 bases; unmatched junction nucleotides: 8. CDR3: CASRTPGQTYGYTF. CDR3 bases: TGTGCCAGCAGGACCCCGGGACAGACCTATGGCTACACCTTC.

This clone was seen more than once but under ten times. The gene calls are TRBV6-6 and TRBJ1-6; TRBD1 matches 7 bases. J gave up 6 bases and V 5 bases, and 7 bases lay outside the gene matches. Germline V gives CDR1 MNHNY, CDR2 SVGAGI (reference sequence). This CDR3 region has 15 residues. CDR3 in DNA: TGTGCCAGCAGTACCGACAGGGCGACTAATTCACCCCTCCACTTT. Protein: CASSTDRATNSPLHF.

The rearrangement uses TRBV2 and TRBJ2-7; D assignment may be TRBD1 or TRBD2 (7 bases each). CDR1 and CDR2 (germline): SNHLY, FYNNEI. With 5 bases removed from V and 4 bases from J, the gap between germline ends came to 18 bases. The CDR3 length is 15 residues. The DNA of the CDR3 is TGTGCCAGCAGTCCCCGGGGAGGGACAGATTACGAGCAGTACTTC. Residues: CASSPRGGTDYEQYF.

The sample holds one count of this clone. The chain recombines TRBV4-3 with TRBJ2-1, with 15 nucleotides matching TRBD2. Germline CDR1 and CDR2: LGHNA and YSLEER. There are 17 residues in the CDR3. Germline trimming cut 0 bases from V and 8 bases from J; bases unmatched to any gene: 5. The CDR3 nucleotides are TGCGCCAGCAGCCAAGACCGGACTAGCGGGAGGGTCGATGAGCAGTTCTTC. It yields the protein CASSQDRTSGRVDEQFF.

In its sample, this clone was seen a few times. The V gene is TRBV2, the J gene TRBJ2-7; D is perhaps TRBD1 (6 bases). Germline V gives CDR1 SNHLY, CDR2 FYNNEI. V lost 0 bases, J lost 3 bases, and 9 bases lay in between. CDR3 length equals 14 residues. The CDR3 spells CASSEAGRGYEQYF. CDR3 sequence (DNA): TGTGCCAGCAGTGAAGCGGGCAGGGGCTACGAGCAGTACTTC.

The chain joins TRBV15 to TRBJ2-7; D perhaps matches TRBD1 (5 bases). There are 13 residues in the CDR3. V was cut by 7 bases and J by 1 base, with 11 bases left in between. Germline V gene sequence: CDR1 LNHNV, CDR2 YYDKDF (reference sequence). In DNA, the CDR3 is TGTGCCACCAACGAAGGGGTATCCTACGAGCAGTACTTC. Protein sequence: CATNEGVSYEQYF.

The chain carries TRBV4-1 and TRBJ2-1; D ambiguous. This CDR3 is 13 amino acids long. Deletions cut 0 bases from V and 7 bases from J, with 7 bases between. Germline-derived CDR1 and CDR2 are MGHRA and YSYEKL. CDR3 loop: CASSQEGWNEQFF. DNA of the CDR3: TGCGCCAGCAGCCAAGAAGGGTGGAATGAGCAGTTCTTC.

The V gene is TRBV4-3, the J gene TRBJ2-3, with D perhaps matching TRBD1 (6 bases). The CDR3 length is 15 residues. Germline V gives CDR1 LGHNA, CDR2 YSLEER. Trimming shortened V by 2 bases and J by 1 base, and 10 bases separated the two germline ends. The CDR3 region has the DNA TGCGCCAGCAGCCAAAACAGGGTGGGCACAGATACGCAGTATTTT. It yields the protein CASSQNRVGTDTQYF.

The V and J genes are TRBV19 and TRBJ1-5; weak D call: TRBD1 (5 bases). Per germline, CDR1 LNHDA and CDR2 SQIVND (reference sequence). The CDR3 loop spans 16 amino acids. The V end was cut by 3 bases, the J end by 0 bases, with 12 bases between. Written as DNA, the CDR3 is TGTGCCAGTAGTATTTCGACAGTAGTTAGCAATCAGCCCCAGCATTTT. It encodes CASSISTVVSNQPQHF.

CDR3 sequence (DNA): TGTGCCAGCAGTGTAACAGGAGACACCGGGGAGCTGTTTTTT. Residues: CASSVTGDTGELFF. The chain links TRBV28 to TRBJ2-2; tentative D call: TRBD1 (5 bases). The CDR3 is 14 amino acids. Per germline, CDR1 MDHEN and CDR2 SYDVKM. Trimming shortened V by 5 bases and J by 3 bases, and 10 bases separated the two germline ends.

The gene calls are TRBV27 and TRBJ2-7; no clear D gene. V lost 0 bases and J 5 bases, leaving 8 bases between the germline ends. Germline V gene lookup returns CDR1 MNHEY and CDR2 SMNVEV (reference sequence). The length of the CDR3 is 13 residues. Here the CDR3 reads CASSLSGSHEQYF. CDR3 DNA: TGTGCCAGCAGTTTATCGGGTTCTCACGAGCAGTACTTC.

This clone was found a few times. The chain has TRBV10-3 and TRBJ2-1; 11 bases match TRBD2. The germline CDR1 and CDR2 sequences are ENHRY and SYGVKD. Germline trimming cut 6 bases from V and 9 bases from J; bases unmatched to any gene: 4. The CDR3 length is 13 residues. The CDR3 DNA sequence: TGTGCCATCAGCAGACTAGCGGGGCCTGAGCAGTTCTTC. Its protein is CAISRLAGPEQFF.

This CDR3 reads CASGDRDDTEAFF. The CDR3 region has the DNA TGTGCCAGCGGGGACAGGGATGACACTGAAGCTTTCTTT. This chain connects TRBV6-6 to TRBJ1-1, with 9 bases lining up with TRBD1. The germline V gene has CDR1 MNHNY and CDR2 SVGAGI (reference sequence). Trimming took 8 bases from V and 3 from J; bases not matched to a gene: 4. The CDR3 has 13 residues.

This chain connects TRBV7-9 to TRBJ2-7; D not resolved. The CDR3 sequence is 15 residues long. With 5 bases removed from V and 5 bases from J, the gap between germline ends came to 19 bases. From germline, CDR1 is SEHNR and CDR2 FQNEAQ (reference sequence). This chain's CDR3 is CASSLVLSPLDEQYF. For the CDR3, the DNA is TGTGCCAGCAGCCTAGTACTATCCCCCCTAGACGAGCAGTACTTC.

The chain couples TRBV2 to TRBJ1-1, with TRBD1 matching over 7 bases. Germline CDR1 SNHLY, CDR2 FYNNEI. The CDR3 runs to 15 residues. J lost 1 base, V lost 6 bases, and 8 bases had no gene match. This CDR3 reads CASRGLGGRNTEAFF. DNA of the CDR3: TGTGCCAGCAGGGGGTTAGGGGGCAGGAACACTGAAGCTTTCTTT.

Written as DNA, the CDR3 is TGTGCCAGCAGTCGAGGCGGAAACACTGAAGCTTTCTTT. Encoded protein: CASSRGGNTEAFF. The J gene is TRBJ1-1, the V gene TRBV25-1; D unclear. The germline V and J ends were trimmed by 5 bases and 2 bases, with 9 bases remaining between them. This CDR3 has 13 residues. Germline V gene data show CDR1 as MGHDK and CDR2 as SYGVNS.

The CDR3 coding sequence is TGCGCCAGCAGCTTGGAAACAGCCACAGATACGCAGTATTTT. As protein: CASSLETATDTQYF. The rearrangement uses TRBV5-1 and TRBJ2-3; D not resolved. The CDR3 totals 14 residues. Germline values: CDR1 SGHRS, CDR2 YFSETQ. Trimming left V 0 bases short and J 2 bases short, with 7 bases between.

The chain joins TRBV4-3 to TRBJ1-1, with a possible D match to TRBD1 (5 bases). The CDR3 is 14 amino acids. Germline V lookup: CDR1 LGHNA, CDR2 YSLEER. Deletions cut 0 bases from V and 11 bases from J, with 16 bases between. CDR3 loop: CASSQDSGGSMAFF. DNA for the CDR3: TGCGCCAGCAGCCAAGATTCGGGGGGATCAATGGCTTTCTTT.

The genes are TRBV2 and TRBJ2-2; tentative D call: TRBD2 (5 bases). Germline V gene sequence: CDR1 SNHLY, CDR2 FYNNEI. The CDR3 runs to 14 residues. V was cut by 2 bases and J by 7 bases, with 11 bases left in between. As DNA, the CDR3 is TGTGCCAGCAGTGAATATCTGGAGGACGGGGAGCTGTTTTTT. Translating gives CASSEYLEDGELFF.

This clone was counted a few times. The chain joins TRBV29-1 to TRBJ2-7, with 7 bases fitting TRBD2. The CDR3 covers 15 residues. The germline V gene encodes CDR1 SQVTM and CDR2 ANQGSEA. V shed 0 bases and J 5 bases; nucleotides not matched to a gene: 10. The chain's CDR3 is CSVEDGSAGLDEQYF. The DNA for the CDR3 is TGCAGCGTTGAAGATGGGTCAGCGGGGCTGGACGAGCAGTACTTC.

This chain connects TRBV9 to TRBJ1-2; a possible D gene is TRBD1 (5 bases). V lost 2 bases, J lost 2 bases, and 13 bases lay in between. The CDR3 has 15 residues. Germline values: CDR1 SGDLS, CDR2 YYNGEE. This CDR3 is CASSVGTPANYGYTF. The CDR3 DNA reads TGTGCCAGCAGCGTCGGGACCCCAGCAAACTATGGCTACACCTTC.

This clone was counted only a few times. The chain uses TRBV6-5 and TRBJ2-7; TRBD2 matches 8 bases. The CDR3 loop spans 13 amino acids. Germline assignment: CDR1 MNHEY and CDR2 SVGAGI. With 7 bases clipped from V and 6 bases from J, the junction kept 8 bases outside the gene matches. CDR3 protein: CASTDSGKVEQYF. CDR3 nucleotide sequence: TGTGCCAGCACTGATAGCGGGAAGGTCGAGCAGTACTTC.

The V call is TRBV4-1, the J call TRBJ2-5; weak D call: TRBD2 (5 bases). The CDR3 is 16 amino acids. The germline CDR1 and CDR2 sequences are MGHRA and YSYEKL. Between the trimmed V and J ends, which lost 3 bases and 3 bases, there was a span of 17 bases. CDR3 region: CASSHDPGKAKETQYF. Here the CDR3 DNA reads TGCGCCAGCAGCCATGACCCCGGGAAAGCGAAAGAGACCCAGTACTTC.

The rearrangement links TRBV28 to TRBJ2-3, with D maybe TRBD1 (5 bases). V was pared by 5 bases and J by 4 bases, with 13 bases between. From germline, CDR1 is MDHEN and CDR2 SYDVKM. This CDR3 region has 14 residues. The CDR3 coding sequence is TGTGCCAGCAGTCCTCGTCCCAGGGCAGATACGCAGTATTTT. Its protein product is CASSPRPRADTQYF.

The V and J genes are TRBV7-3 and TRBJ2-5; 12 bases fit TRBD2. The J call is in doubt because the DNA end fits TRBJ2-7 better. In germline, CDR1 is SGHTA, CDR2 FQGTGA. CDR3 length: 15 residues. The CDR3 is CASSLMASGRDEQYF. DNA for the CDR3: TGTGCCAGCAGCTTAATGGCTAGCGGGAGGGACGAGCAGTACTTC.

V and J are TRBV28 and TRBJ2-7; 9 nucleotides agree with TRBD1. CDR3 length: 13 amino acids. V lost 6 bases to trimming and J lost 6 bases; unmatched junction nucleotides: 6. From germline, CDR1 is MDHEN and CDR2 SYDVKM. The CDR3 coding sequence is TGTGCCAGCAGCCCGGACAGGGGTGGCGAGCAGTACTTC. Protein sequence: CASSPDRGGEQYF.

This clone was seen a few times. V gene TRBV28 combines with J gene TRBJ2-1; possible D gene TRBD2, 6 bases. The V gene lost 2 bases and the J gene lost 9 bases, with 14 bases spanning the gap. CDR3 length: 14 amino acids. Germline V gene sequence: CDR1 MDHEN, CDR2 SYDVKM. CDR3 bases: TGTGCCAGCAGTTTAACTAGCCCCCGCGGTGAGCAGTTCTTC. Translation gives CASSLTSPRGEQFF. Filled out from reference TRBV28 and TRBJ2-1, the complete variable domain reads DVKVTQSSRYLVKRTGEKVFLECVQDMDHENMFWYRQDPGLGLRLIYFSYDVKMKEKGDIPEGYSVSREKKERFSLILESASTNQTSMYLCASSLTSPRGEQFFGPGTRLTVL.